This is a list of T cell receptor beta chains from one sample in a study of blood T cell repertoires in COVID-19. Generated by immunoSEQ multiplex PCR, the TCRdb table keeps only in-frame clones and is missing some. The profile shows about 250,000 clones, about 90% of them singletons. The sequenced sample consisted of peripheral blood. All receptors derive from a man in his late teens or twenties with active or convalescent COVID-19. CDR3s include the opening cysteine and the closing phenylalanine or tryptophan. Each record gives: J gene, D gene, clone size, V gene, CDR3 protein, CDR3 DNA. A D gene is named only where the DNA matches it firmly. Some rows have no size entry. The others give once, few or many, or a class for an expanded clone.

j_gene: TRBJ1-1
d_gene: TRBD1
abundance: -
v_gene: TRBV10-1
CDR3aa: CASSERGQGNTEAFF
CDR3nt: TGCGCCAGCAGTGAGAGGGGACAGGGGAACACTGAAGCTTTCTTT

j_gene: TRBJ1-2
d_gene: TRBD1
abundance: -
v_gene: TRBV12-5
CDR3aa: CASAPTGYYGYTF
CDR3nt: TGTGCTAGTGCACCGACAGGGTACTATGGCTACACCTTC

j_gene: TRBJ1-1
d_gene: -
abundance: -
v_gene: TRBV19
CDR3aa: CASSIGAPNTEAFF
CDR3nt: TGTGCCAGTAGTATTGGGGCGCCTAACACTGAAGCTTTCTTT

j_gene: TRBJ2-3
d_gene: TRBD1
abundance: -
v_gene: TRBV11-2
CDR3aa: CASSPTGDSGDTQYF
CDR3nt: TGTGCCAGCAGCCCCACCGGGGACAGTGGGGATACGCAGTATTTT

j_gene: TRBJ2-1
d_gene: TRBD2
abundance: few
v_gene: TRBV9
CDR3aa: CASSVASGSGEQFF
CDR3nt: TGTGCCAGCAGCGTAGCTAGCGGGAGCGGTGAGCAGTTCTTC

j_gene: TRBJ1-2
d_gene: -
abundance: -
v_gene: TRBV9
CDR3aa: CASSLSGMSDYGYTF
CDR3nt: TGTGCCAGCAGCCTTTCAGGGATGTCGGATTATGGCTACACCTTC

j_gene: TRBJ2-1
d_gene: -
abundance: -
v_gene: TRBV7-3
CDR3aa: CASSFSGSTYNEQFF
CDR3nt: TGTGCCAGCAGCTTTAGCGGATCTACCTACAATGAGCAGTTCTTC

j_gene: TRBJ1-2
d_gene: -
abundance: -
v_gene: TRBV5-1
CDR3aa: CASSLDEGSSVGYTF
CDR3nt: TGCGCCAGCAGCTTGGATGAGGGCTCCTCGGTGGGCTACACCTTC

j_gene: TRBJ1-2
d_gene: -
abundance: -
v_gene: TRBV27
CDR3aa: CASSGDRLRGYTF
CDR3nt: TGTGCCAGCTCCGGAGACAGGTTGCGGGGCTACACCTTC

j_gene: TRBJ2-3
d_gene: TRBD1
abundance: -
v_gene: TRBV9
CDR3aa: CASSRLGTGGPTDTQYF
CDR3nt: TGTGCCAGCAGTCGCCTAGGGACAGGGGGCCCCACAGATACGCAGTATTTT

j_gene: TRBJ2-7
d_gene: TRBD2
abundance: -
v_gene: TRBV4-1
CDR3aa: CASSHPPTSGFAYEQYF
CDR3nt: TGCGCCAGCAGCCACCCCCCCACTAGCGGGTTTGCCTACGAGCAGTACTTC

j_gene: TRBJ1-4
d_gene: -
abundance: -
v_gene: TRBV10-2
CDR3aa: CATSRDSTNEKLFF
CDR3nt: TGCGCCACCTCCCGGGATTCAACTAATGAAAAACTGTTTTTT

j_gene: TRBJ1-2
d_gene: -
abundance: -
v_gene: TRBV6-5
CDR3aa: CASKAGGRGYTF
CDR3nt: TGTGCCAGCAAGGCGGGGGGCAGAGGCTACACCTTC

j_gene: TRBJ2-1
d_gene: -
abundance: -
v_gene: TRBV5-6
CDR3aa: CASSLRASARGEQFF
CDR3nt: TGTGCCAGCAGCTTGAGGGCCAGCGCCAGAGGGGAGCAGTTCTTC

j_gene: TRBJ1-3
d_gene: TRBD1
abundance: -
v_gene: TRBV3-1/TRBV3-2
CDR3aa: CASSQSGDSSGNTIYF
CDR3nt: TGTGCCAGCAGCCAATCTGGGGACAGCTCTGGAAACACCATATATTTT

j_gene: TRBJ1-1
d_gene: -
abundance: -
v_gene: TRBV6-2/TRBV6-3
CDR3aa: CASSYPGENTEAFF
CDR3nt: TGTGCCAGCAGTTACCCAGGGGAGAACACTGAAGCTTTCTTT

j_gene: TRBJ2-1
d_gene: -
abundance: once
v_gene: TRBV7-2
CDR3aa: CASSQSRGGGEQFF
CDR3nt: TGTGCCAGCAGCCAAAGCAGGGGCGGAGGTGAGCAGTTCTTC

j_gene: TRBJ2-1
d_gene: -
abundance: -
v_gene: TRBV29-1
CDR3aa: CSVCRVAYNEQFF
CDR3nt: TGCAGCGTCTGCCGGGTAGCTTACAATGAGCAGTTCTTC

j_gene: TRBJ2-7
d_gene: -
abundance: once
v_gene: TRBV28
CDR3aa: CASSGVVVYEQYF
CDR3nt: TGTGCCAGCTCGGGGGTAGTAGTCTACGAGCAGTACTTC

j_gene: TRBJ2-7
d_gene: TRBD1
abundance: -
v_gene: TRBV2
CDR3aa: CASKRGQGFYYEQYF
CDR3nt: TGTGCCAGCAAGCGGGGACAGGGTTTTTACTACGAGCAGTACTTC

j_gene: TRBJ1-1
d_gene: TRBD1
abundance: -
v_gene: TRBV7-2
CDR3aa: CASSFRGGAVNTEAFF
CDR3nt: TGTGCCAGCAGCTTTCGAGGGGGCGCGGTGAACACTGAAGCTTTCTTT

j_gene: TRBJ2-7
d_gene: -
abundance: -
v_gene: TRBV4-3
CDR3aa: CASSQKGSSGYEQYF
CDR3nt: TGCGCCAGCAGCCAAAAGGGGTCTAGTGGGTACGAGCAGTACTTC

j_gene: TRBJ1-1
d_gene: -
abundance: once
v_gene: TRBV7-8
CDR3aa: CASSLATEGRNTEAFF
CDR3nt: TGTGCCAGCAGCTTAGCGACGGAGGGGAGGAACACTGAAGCTTTCTTT

j_gene: TRBJ1-2
d_gene: TRBD1
abundance: -
v_gene: TRBV7-9
CDR3aa: CASSDARQGSRGYTF
CDR3nt: TGTGCCAGCAGCGATGCACGACAGGGCAGTCGGGGCTACACCTTC

j_gene: TRBJ2-7
d_gene: -
abundance: once
v_gene: TRBV5-1
CDR3aa: CASSLEQAYEQYF
CDR3nt: TGCGCCAGCAGCTTGGAGCAGGCCTACGAGCAGTACTTC

j_gene: TRBJ2-2
d_gene: TRBD2
abundance: -
v_gene: TRBV27
CDR3aa: CASSFPAGGRVTGELFF
CDR3nt: TGTGCCAGCAGTTTTCCAGCGGGAGGGCGAGTCACCGGGGAGCTGTTTTTT

j_gene: TRBJ2-5
d_gene: -
abundance: once
v_gene: TRBV10-3
CDR3aa: CASCLSAGELETQYF
CDR3nt: TGTGCCTCATGCCTGTCTGCGGGCGAGCTAGAGACCCAGTACTTC

j_gene: TRBJ1-1
d_gene: TRBD1
abundance: -
v_gene: TRBV24-1
CDR3aa: CATSETGGTEAFF
CDR3nt: TGTGCCACCAGTGAGACAGGGGGGACTGAAGCTTTCTTT

j_gene: TRBJ2-7
d_gene: -
abundance: few
v_gene: TRBV12-3/TRBV12-4
CDR3aa: CASSLTREVLYF
CDR3nt: TGTGCCAGCAGCCTGACGAGAGAGGTTCTGTACTTC

j_gene: TRBJ1-1
d_gene: -
abundance: -
v_gene: TRBV29-1
CDR3aa: CSVVSGSRAEAFF
CDR3nt: TGCAGCGTTGTGTCAGGGTCCCGCGCTGAAGCTTTCTTT

j_gene: TRBJ2-1
d_gene: -
abundance: -
v_gene: TRBV3-1/TRBV3-2
CDR3aa: CASSQVDSPYNEQFF
CDR3nt: TGTGCCAGCAGCCAAGTGGATAGCCCCTACAATGAGCAGTTCTTC

j_gene: TRBJ1-2
d_gene: -
abundance: -
v_gene: TRBV6-2/TRBV6-3
CDR3aa: CASSPRHPEGYTF
CDR3nt: TGTGCCAGCAGTCCCAGGCACCCAGAGGGCTACACCTTC

j_gene: TRBJ1-5
d_gene: TRBD1
abundance: -
v_gene: TRBV6-2/TRBV6-3
CDR3aa: CASSYEGTGNQPQHF
CDR3nt: TGTGCCAGCAGTTACGAGGGGACAGGGAACCAGCCCCAGCATTTT

j_gene: TRBJ2-2
d_gene: TRBD2
abundance: -
v_gene: TRBV19
CDR3aa: CASRGTSGTGELFF
CDR3nt: TGTGCCAGTAGAGGGACTAGCGGGACCGGGGAGCTGTTTTTT

j_gene: TRBJ2-7
d_gene: -
abundance: -
v_gene: TRBV29-1
CDR3aa: CSVVPSLATSYEQYF
CDR3nt: TGCAGCGTTGTTCCCTCCCTAGCGACCTCCTACGAGCAGTACTTC

j_gene: TRBJ2-5
d_gene: TRBD2
abundance: -
v_gene: TRBV9
CDR3aa: CASSLGTSSQGETQYF
CDR3nt: TGTGCCAGCAGCCTCGGGACTAGTAGCCAGGGAGAGACCCAGTACTTC

j_gene: TRBJ1-1
d_gene: -
abundance: -
v_gene: TRBV18
CDR3aa: CASSPTQGIEAFF
CDR3nt: TGTGCCAGCTCACCTACGCAGGGAATTGAAGCTTTCTTT

j_gene: TRBJ1-1
d_gene: -
abundance: -
v_gene: TRBV7-9
CDR3aa: CASSSDDYSTEAFF
CDR3nt: TGTGCCAGCAGCTCTGATGATTACAGCACTGAAGCTTTCTTT

j_gene: TRBJ2-5
d_gene: TRBD2
abundance: -
v_gene: TRBV2
CDR3aa: CASRISGETQYF
CDR3nt: TGTGCCAGCAGGATTAGCGGGGAGACCCAGTACTTC

j_gene: TRBJ1-4
d_gene: TRBD1
abundance: few
v_gene: TRBV14
CDR3aa: CASSQLTGTENEKLFF
CDR3nt: TGTGCCAGCAGCCAACTTACCGGGACAGAGAATGAAAAACTGTTTTTT

j_gene: TRBJ1-5
d_gene: TRBD1
abundance: -
v_gene: TRBV2
CDR3aa: CASKGVGTALSYSNQPQHF
CDR3nt: TGTGCCAGCAAAGGGGTCGGGACAGCACTGTCTTATAGCAATCAGCCCCAGCATTTT